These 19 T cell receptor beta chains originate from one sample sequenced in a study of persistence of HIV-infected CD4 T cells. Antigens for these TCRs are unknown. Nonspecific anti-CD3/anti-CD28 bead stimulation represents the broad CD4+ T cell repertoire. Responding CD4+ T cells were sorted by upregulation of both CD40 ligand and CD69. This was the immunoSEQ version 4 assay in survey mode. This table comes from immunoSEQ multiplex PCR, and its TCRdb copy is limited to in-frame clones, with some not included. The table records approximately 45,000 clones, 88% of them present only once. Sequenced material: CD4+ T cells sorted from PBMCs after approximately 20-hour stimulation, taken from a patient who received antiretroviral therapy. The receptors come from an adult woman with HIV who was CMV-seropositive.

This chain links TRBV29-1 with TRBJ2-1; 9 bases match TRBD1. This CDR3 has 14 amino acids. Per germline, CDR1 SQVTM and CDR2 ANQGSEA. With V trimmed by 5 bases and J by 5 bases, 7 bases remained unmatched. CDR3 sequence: CSVTTGGFHNEQFF. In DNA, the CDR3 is TGCAGCGTTACTACAGGGGGCTTTCACAATGAGCAGTTCTTC.

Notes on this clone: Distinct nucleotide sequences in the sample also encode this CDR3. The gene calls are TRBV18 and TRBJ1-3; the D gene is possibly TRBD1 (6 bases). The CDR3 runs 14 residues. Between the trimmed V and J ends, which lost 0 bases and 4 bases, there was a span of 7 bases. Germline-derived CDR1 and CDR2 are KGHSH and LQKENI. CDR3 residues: CASSPPGAGNTIYF. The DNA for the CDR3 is TGTGCCAGCTCACCACCGGGGGCCGGAAACACCATATATTTT.

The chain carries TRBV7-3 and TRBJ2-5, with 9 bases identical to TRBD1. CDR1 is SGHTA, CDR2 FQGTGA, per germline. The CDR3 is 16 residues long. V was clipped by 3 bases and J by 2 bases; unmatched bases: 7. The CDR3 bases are TGTGCCAGCAGCTTGACAGGGGGTAGGGGGCAAGAGACCCAGTACTTC. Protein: CASSLTGGRGQETQYF.

The CDR3 bases are TGCGCCAGCAGCTTTACCAGGGGAGGGGCCGATACGCAGTATTTT. Protein: CASSFTRGGADTQYF. J is TRBJ2-3 and V is TRBV5-1; a possible D gene is TRBD2 (7 bases). The CDR3 loop spans 15 amino acids. V gave up 2 bases and J gave up 6 bases, with 16 bases separating them. Germline assignment: CDR1 SGHRS and CDR2 YFSETQ.

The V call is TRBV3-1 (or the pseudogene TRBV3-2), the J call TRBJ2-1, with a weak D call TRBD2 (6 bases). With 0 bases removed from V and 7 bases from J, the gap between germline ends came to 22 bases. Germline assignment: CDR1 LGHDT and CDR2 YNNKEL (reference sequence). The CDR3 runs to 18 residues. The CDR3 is CASSQEERRLSGRNEQFF. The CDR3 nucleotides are TGTGCCAGCAGCCAAGAAGAAAGACGCTTAAGTGGGAGGAATGAGCAGTTCTTC.

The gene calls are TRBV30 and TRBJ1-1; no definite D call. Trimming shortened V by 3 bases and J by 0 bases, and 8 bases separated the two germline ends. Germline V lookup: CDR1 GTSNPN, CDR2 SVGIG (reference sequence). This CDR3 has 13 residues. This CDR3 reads CAWSPLLNTEAFF. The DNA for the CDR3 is TGTGCCTGGAGCCCCCTACTGAACACTGAAGCTTTCTTT.

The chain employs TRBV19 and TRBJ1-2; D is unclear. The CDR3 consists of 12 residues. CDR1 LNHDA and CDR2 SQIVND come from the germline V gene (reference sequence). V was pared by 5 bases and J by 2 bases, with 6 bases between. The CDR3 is CASSGLNYGYTF. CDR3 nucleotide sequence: TGTGCCAGTAGTGGGTTGAACTATGGCTACACCTTC. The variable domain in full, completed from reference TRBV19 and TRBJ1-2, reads DGGITQSPKYLFRKEGQNVTLSCEQNLNHDAMYWYRQDPGQGLRLIYYSQIVNDFQKGDIAEGYSVSREKKESFPLTVTSAQKNPTAFYLCASSGLNYGYTFGSGTRLTVV.

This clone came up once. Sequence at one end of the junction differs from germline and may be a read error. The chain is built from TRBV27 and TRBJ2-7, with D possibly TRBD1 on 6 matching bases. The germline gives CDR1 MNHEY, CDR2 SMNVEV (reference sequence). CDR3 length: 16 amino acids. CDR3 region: CTSSLDARQGTYEQYF. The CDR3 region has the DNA TGTACCAGCAGTTTAGATGCTAGGCAGGGGACCTACGAGCAGTACTTC.

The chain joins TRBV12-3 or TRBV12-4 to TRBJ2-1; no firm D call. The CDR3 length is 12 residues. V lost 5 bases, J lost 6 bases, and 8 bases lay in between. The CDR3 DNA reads TGTGCCAGCAGTGCTAGATCCAATGAGCAGTTCTTC. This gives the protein CASSARSNEQFF.

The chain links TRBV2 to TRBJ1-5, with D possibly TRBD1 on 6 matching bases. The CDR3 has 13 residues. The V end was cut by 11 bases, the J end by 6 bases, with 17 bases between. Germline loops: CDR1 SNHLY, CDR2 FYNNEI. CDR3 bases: TGTGCCGCCGGAGGGGGGGCCGGTCAGCCCCAGCATTTT. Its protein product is CAAGGGAGQPQHF. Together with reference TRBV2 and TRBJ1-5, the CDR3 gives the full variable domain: EPEVTQTPSHQVTQMGQEVILRCVPISNHLYFYWYRQILGQKVEFLVSFYNNEISEKSEIFDDQFSVERPDGSNFTLKIRSTKLEDSAMYFCAAGGGAGQPQHFGDGTRLSIL.

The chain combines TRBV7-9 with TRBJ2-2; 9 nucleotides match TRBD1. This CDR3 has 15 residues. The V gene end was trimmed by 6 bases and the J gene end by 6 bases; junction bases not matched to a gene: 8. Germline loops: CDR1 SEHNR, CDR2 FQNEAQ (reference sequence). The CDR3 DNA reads TGTGCCAGCAGGGGACAGGGATTAGTCGCCGGGGAGCTGTTTTTT. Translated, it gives CASRGQGLVAGELFF.

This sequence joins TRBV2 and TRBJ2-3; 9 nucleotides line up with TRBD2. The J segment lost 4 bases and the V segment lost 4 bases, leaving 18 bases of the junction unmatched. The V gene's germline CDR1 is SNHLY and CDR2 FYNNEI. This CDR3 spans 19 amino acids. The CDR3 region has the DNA TGTGCCAGCAGTGGCATGGCGGCGGGGGGGCCAAATATGGCAGATACGCAGTATTTT. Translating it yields CASSGMAAGGPNMADTQYF.

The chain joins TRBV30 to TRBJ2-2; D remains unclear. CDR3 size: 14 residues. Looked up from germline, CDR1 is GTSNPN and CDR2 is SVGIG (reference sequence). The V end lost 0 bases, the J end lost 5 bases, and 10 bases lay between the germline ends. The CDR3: CAWSVPLLTGELFF. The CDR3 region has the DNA TGTGCCTGGAGTGTACCCCTGTTGACCGGGGAGCTGTTTTTT.

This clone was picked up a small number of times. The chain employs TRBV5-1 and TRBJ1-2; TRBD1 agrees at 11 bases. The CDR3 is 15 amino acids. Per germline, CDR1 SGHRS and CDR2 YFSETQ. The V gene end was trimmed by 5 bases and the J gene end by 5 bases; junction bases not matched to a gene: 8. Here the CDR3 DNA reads TGCGCCAGCAGGACCGGGACAGGGGGGCGATATGGCTACACCTTC. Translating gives CASRTGTGGRYGYTF.

CDR3 sequence reads: CASSQDSSYGYTF. CDR3 bases: TGTGCCAGCAGCCAAGATTCCAGCTATGGCTACACCTTC. V usage is TRBV3-1 (or the pseudogene TRBV3-2) and J usage is TRBJ1-2; D not certain. Germline V gene sequence: CDR1 LGHDT, CDR2 YNNKEL (reference sequence). V shed 0 bases and J shed 4 bases, with 6 bases lying between them. CDR3 length: 13 residues.

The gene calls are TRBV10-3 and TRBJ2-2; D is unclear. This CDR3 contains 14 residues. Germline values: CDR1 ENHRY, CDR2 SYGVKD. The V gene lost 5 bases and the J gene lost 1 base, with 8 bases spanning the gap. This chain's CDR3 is CAISSGRNTGELFF. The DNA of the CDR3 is TGTGCCATCAGTTCTGGGCGGAACACCGGGGAGCTGTTTTTT.

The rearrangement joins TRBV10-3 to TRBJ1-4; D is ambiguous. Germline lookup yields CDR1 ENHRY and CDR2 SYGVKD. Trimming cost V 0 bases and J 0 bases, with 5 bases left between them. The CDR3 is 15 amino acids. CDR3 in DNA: TGTGCCATCAGTGAGTCGAGAGCAACTAATGAAAAACTGTTTTTT. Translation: CAISESRATNEKLFF.

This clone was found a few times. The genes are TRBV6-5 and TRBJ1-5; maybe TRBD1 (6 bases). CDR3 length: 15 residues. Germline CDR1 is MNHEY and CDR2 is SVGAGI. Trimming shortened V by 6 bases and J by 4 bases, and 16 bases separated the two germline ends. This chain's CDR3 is CASRQGGPSNQPQHF. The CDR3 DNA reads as TGTGCCAGCAGGCAAGGGGGACCGTCTAATCAGCCCCAGCATTTT.

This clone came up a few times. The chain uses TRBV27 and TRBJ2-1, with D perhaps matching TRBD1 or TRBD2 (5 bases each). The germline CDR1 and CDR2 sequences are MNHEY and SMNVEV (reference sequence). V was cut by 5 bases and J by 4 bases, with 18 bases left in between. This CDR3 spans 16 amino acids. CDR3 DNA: TGTGCCAGCAGTCATCTTCCCGGGACCATTTACAATGAGCAGTTCTTC. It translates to CASSHLPGTIYNEQFF.